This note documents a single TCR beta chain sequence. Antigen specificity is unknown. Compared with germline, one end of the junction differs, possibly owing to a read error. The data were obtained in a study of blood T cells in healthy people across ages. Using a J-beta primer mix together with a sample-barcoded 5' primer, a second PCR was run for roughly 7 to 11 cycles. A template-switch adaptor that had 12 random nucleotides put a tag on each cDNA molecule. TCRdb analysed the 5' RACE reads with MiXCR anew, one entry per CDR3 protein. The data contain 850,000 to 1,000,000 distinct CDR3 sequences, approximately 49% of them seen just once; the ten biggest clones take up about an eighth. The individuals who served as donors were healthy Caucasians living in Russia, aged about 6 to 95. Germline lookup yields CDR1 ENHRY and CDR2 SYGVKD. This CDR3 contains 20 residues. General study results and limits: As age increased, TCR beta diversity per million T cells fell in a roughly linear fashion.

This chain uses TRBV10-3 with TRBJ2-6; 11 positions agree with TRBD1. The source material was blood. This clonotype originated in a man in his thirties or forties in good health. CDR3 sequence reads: CAISEQVTGTGGTGANVLTF. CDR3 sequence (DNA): TGTGCCATCAGTGAGCAGGTTACGGGGACAGGGGGTACTGGGGCCAATGTCCTGACTTTC.